This T cell receptor beta chain was observed in a study of blood T cell repertoires in COVID-19. With V trimmed by 5 bases and J by 0 bases, 12 bases remained unmatched. The CDR3 length is 18 residues. Looked up from germline, CDR1 is MDHEN and CDR2 is SYDVKM. Method: immunoSEQ multiplex PCR; TCRdb's copy keeps in-frame clones and lacks some. The sample contains about 200,000 clones, 86% of which appear only once. This sequence joins TRBV28 and TRBJ2-5; 10 bases fit TRBD2. This receptor was taken from a woman aged 45-65 years with COVID-19, enrolled during active disease. Sequences were obtained from peripheral blood. The CDR3 DNA reads as TGTGCCAGCAGTGGGCCCGAGCGGGGGGGCCGTTACCAAGAGACCCAGTACTTC. Translated, it gives CASSGPERGGRYQETQYF. Using reference TRBV28 and TRBJ2-5 for the parts outside the CDR3, the full variable domain is DVKVTQSSRYLVKRTGEKVFLECVQDMDHENMFWYRQDPGLGLRLIYFSYDVKMKEKGDIPEGYSVSREKKERFSLILESASTNQTSMYLCASSGPERGGRYQETQYFGPGTRLLVL.